Listed below are T cell receptor beta chains from one sample, sequenced in a study of T cells in Graves' hyperthyroidism and ophthalmopathy. Each CDR3 protein is one row after TCRdb ran MiXCR on the multiplex PCR reads. The sample includes a few hundred thousand distinct CDR3 sequences, around a fifth of them seen just once. Sequencing used blood. The source of these receptors is a woman aged 65 to 85 with Graves' ophthalmopathy. Both conserved end residues are part of each CDR3. Fields, in order: CDR3 protein, clone size, D gene, V gene. The D gene is left open where the match is weak. Not all rows give a size; the values are once, few, many and, for expanded clones, a class.

CDR3aa: CASRVGLAGINEQFF
abundance: .
d_gene: TRBD2
v_gene: TRBV12-3/TRBV12-4

CDR3aa: CASRSRPGGSYNEQFF
abundance: .
d_gene: TRBD2
v_gene: TRBV2

CDR3aa: CASSRGRTNYEQYF
abundance: .
d_gene: TRBD2
v_gene: TRBV19

CDR3aa: CASSFSVVDTGELFF
abundance: few
d_gene: .
v_gene: TRBV7-8

CDR3aa: CASGLGQGEEGETQYF
abundance: .
d_gene: .
v_gene: TRBV12-5

CDR3aa: CASSFLAGVTDTQYF
abundance: few
d_gene: TRBD2
v_gene: TRBV7-9

CDR3aa: CASSLTGAARADTEAFF
abundance: .
d_gene: TRBD1
v_gene: TRBV7-2

CDR3aa: CASSNPGLAGAEQYF
abundance: once
d_gene: TRBD2
v_gene: TRBV9

CDR3aa: CASSYGVGRPYEQYF
abundance: few
d_gene: .
v_gene: TRBV6-5

CDR3aa: CASTRGRQETQYF
abundance: .
d_gene: .
v_gene: TRBV30

CDR3aa: CASSYSMNTEAFF
abundance: many
d_gene: .
v_gene: TRBV6-5

CDR3aa: CASSYLGQENYGYTF
abundance: .
d_gene: TRBD1
v_gene: TRBV6-5

CDR3aa: CASSQVGLSENTIYF
abundance: .
d_gene: .
v_gene: TRBV3-1

CDR3aa: CAISEGRKAGGVTGELFF
abundance: many
d_gene: TRBD2
v_gene: TRBV10-3

CDR3aa: CASSLGSWGTEAFF
abundance: .
d_gene: .
v_gene: TRBV11-2

CDR3aa: CASSLTTSHEQFF
abundance: .
d_gene: TRBD2
v_gene: TRBV12-3/TRBV12-4

CDR3aa: CASTQGSDTQYF
abundance: .
d_gene: .
v_gene: TRBV28

CDR3aa: CASSEGAGSGDTQYF
abundance: few
d_gene: .
v_gene: TRBV2

CDR3aa: CSALGGNQPQHF
abundance: few
d_gene: .
v_gene: TRBV20-1

CDR3aa: CAWSSRGGSNTGELFF
abundance: .
d_gene: .
v_gene: TRBV30

CDR3aa: CATSIGSGERETQYF
abundance: few
d_gene: .
v_gene: TRBV15

CDR3aa: CASRTSGLYNEQFF
abundance: .
d_gene: TRBD2
v_gene: TRBV19

CDR3aa: CASSLATGGEKTQYF
abundance: many
d_gene: TRBD1
v_gene: TRBV7-9

CDR3aa: CASSLFGRDNEQFF
abundance: once
d_gene: TRBD2
v_gene: TRBV5-1

CDR3aa: CASSLSGLGRPEAFF
abundance: .
d_gene: .
v_gene: TRBV5-1

CDR3aa: CASSEGVRQGAKNTEAFF
abundance: .
d_gene: TRBD1
v_gene: TRBV6-1

CDR3aa: CASSYSWAYEAFF
abundance: .
d_gene: .
v_gene: TRBV6-5

CDR3aa: CASSSNRDSPYEQYF
abundance: .
d_gene: .
v_gene: TRBV27

CDR3aa: CSGLAGGYEQYF
abundance: .
d_gene: TRBD2
v_gene: TRBV20-1